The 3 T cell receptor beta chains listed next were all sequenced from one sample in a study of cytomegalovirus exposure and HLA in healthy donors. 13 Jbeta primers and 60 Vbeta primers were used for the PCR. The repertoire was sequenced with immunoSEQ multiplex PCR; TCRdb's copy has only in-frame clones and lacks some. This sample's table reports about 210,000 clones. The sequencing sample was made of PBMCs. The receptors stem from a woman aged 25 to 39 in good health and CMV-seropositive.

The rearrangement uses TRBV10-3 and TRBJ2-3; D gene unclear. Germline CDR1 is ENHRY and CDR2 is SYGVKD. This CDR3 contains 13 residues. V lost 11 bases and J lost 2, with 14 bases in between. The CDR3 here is CAHHRDITDTQYF. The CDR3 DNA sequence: TGTGCCCACCACAGAGATATCACAGATACGCAGTATTTT.

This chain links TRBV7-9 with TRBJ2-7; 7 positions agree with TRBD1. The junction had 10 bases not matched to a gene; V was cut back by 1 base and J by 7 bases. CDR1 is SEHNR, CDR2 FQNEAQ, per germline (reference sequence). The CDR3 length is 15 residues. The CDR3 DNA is TGTGCCAGCAGCTTAGGGGCTCAGGGGGTATTTGAGCAGTACTTC. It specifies CASSLGAQGVFEQYF.

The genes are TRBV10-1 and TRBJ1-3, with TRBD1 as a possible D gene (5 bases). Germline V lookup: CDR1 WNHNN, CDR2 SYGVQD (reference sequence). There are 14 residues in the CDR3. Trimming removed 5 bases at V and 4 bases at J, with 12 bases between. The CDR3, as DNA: TGCGCCAGCAGTCCGGGGGGAGCAGGAAACACCATATATTTT. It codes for CASSPGGAGNTIYF.